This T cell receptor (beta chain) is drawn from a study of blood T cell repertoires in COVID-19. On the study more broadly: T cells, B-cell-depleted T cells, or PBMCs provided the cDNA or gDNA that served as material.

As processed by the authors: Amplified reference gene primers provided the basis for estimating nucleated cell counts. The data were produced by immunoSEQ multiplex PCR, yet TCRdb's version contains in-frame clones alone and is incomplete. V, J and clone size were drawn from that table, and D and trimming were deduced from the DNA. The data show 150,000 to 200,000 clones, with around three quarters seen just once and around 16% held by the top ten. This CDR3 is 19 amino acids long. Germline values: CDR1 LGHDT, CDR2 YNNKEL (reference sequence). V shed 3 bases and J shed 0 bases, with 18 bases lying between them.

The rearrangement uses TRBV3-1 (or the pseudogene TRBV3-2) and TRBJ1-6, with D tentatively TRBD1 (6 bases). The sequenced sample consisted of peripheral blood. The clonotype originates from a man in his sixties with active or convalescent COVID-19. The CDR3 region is CASSQTLGAPSSYNSPLHF. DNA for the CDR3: TGTGCCAGCAGCCAGACGTTGGGGGCCCCGAGCTCCTATAATTCACCCCTCCACTTT.